This T cell receptor beta chain is drawn from a study of low-dose radiotherapy and immunotherapy resistance in tumors. Overall study: Cohort 1 got 0.5 Gy per fraction every 2 weeks, 6.5 Gy in total. Patients were treated with intravenous nivolumab at 240 mg every two weeks and were also dosed with ipilimumab at 1 mg/kg every six weeks.

The time point is: before trial treatment. TRAV- and TRBV-specific primers, spanning alpha and beta chains, primed first-strand cDNA. Using a constant-region primer together with a V-primer adapter, TCRs were subjected to around 20 PCR cycles of amplification. TCRdb itself ran the reads through MiXCR, one entry per CDR3 protein. The sample consists of over 55,000 distinct CDR3 sequences, roughly 31% of them appearing once. V shed 5 bases, J shed 5 bases, and the junction held 10 bases outside the gene matches. The CDR3 is 15 residues long. CDR1 is MNHEY and CDR2 is SVGEGT in the germline V gene. The source is a female donor with ovarian cancer. The material was PBMCs, obtained before treatment. This chain connects TRBV6-2 or TRBV6-3 to TRBJ2-7, with 9 bases aligning to TRBD1. CDR3 amino acids: CASSKSLDRGNEQYF. CDR3 nucleotides: TGTGCCAGCAGTAAAAGTCTGGACAGGGGTAACGAGCAGTACTTC.